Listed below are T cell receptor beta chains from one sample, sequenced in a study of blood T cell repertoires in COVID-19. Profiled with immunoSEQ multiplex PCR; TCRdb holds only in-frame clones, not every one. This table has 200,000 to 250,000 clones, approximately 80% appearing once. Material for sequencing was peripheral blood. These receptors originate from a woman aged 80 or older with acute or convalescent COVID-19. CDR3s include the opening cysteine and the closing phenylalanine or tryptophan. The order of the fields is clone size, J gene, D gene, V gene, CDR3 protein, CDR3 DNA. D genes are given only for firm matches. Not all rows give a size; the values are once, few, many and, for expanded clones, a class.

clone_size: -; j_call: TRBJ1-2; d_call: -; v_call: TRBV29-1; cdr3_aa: CSAGPGGPYGYTF; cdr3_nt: TGCAGCGCCGGGCCGGGAGGTCCCTATGGCTACACCTTC
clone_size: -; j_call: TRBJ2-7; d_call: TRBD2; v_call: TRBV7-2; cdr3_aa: CASSSSFAGGVSYEQYF; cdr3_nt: TGTGCCAGCAGTTCTTCCTTTGCGGGAGGGGTCTCCTACGAGCAGTACTTC
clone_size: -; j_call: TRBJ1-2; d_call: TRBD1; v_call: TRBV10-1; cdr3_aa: CASRLTGGTIYGYTF; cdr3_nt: TGCGCCAGCAGGTTGACAGGGGGCACGATCTATGGCTACACCTTC
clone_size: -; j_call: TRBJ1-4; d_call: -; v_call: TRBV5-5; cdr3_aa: CASSLEGAREKLFF; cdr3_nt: TGTGCCAGCAGCTTGGAAGGGGCGCGCGAAAAACTGTTTTTT
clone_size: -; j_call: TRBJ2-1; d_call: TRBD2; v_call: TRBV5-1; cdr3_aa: CASSLDASGRGQFF; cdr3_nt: TGCGCCAGCAGCTTGGATGCTAGCGGGAGGGGACAGTTCTTC
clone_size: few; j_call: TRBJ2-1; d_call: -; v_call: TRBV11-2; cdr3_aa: CASSLMGVYNEQFF; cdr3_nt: TGTGCCAGCAGCCTCATGGGCGTCTACAATGAGCAGTTCTTC
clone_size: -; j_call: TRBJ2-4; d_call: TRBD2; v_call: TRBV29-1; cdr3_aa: CSVGIAGGGGIQYF; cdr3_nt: TGCAGCGTTGGGATAGCGGGAGGAGGGGGCATTCAGTACTTC
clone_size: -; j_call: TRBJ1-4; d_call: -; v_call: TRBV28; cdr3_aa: CASTVNPTNEKLFF; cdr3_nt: TGTGCCAGCACCGTAAATCCAACTAATGAAAAACTGTTTTTT
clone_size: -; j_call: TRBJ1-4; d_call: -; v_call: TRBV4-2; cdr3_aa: CASSQDIAPGEANEKLFF; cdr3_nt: TGTGCCAGCAGCCAAGATATAGCCCCCGGGGAGGCTAATGAAAAACTGTTTTTT
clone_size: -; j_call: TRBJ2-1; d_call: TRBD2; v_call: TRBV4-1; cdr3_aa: CASSQARLAGDPYNEQFF; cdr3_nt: TGCGCCAGCAGCCAAGCTCGACTAGCGGGGGACCCCTACAATGAGCAGTTCTTC
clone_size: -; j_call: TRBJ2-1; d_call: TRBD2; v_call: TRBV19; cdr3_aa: CASSPTGLAGTRSYNEQFF; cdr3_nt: TGTGCCAGTAGTCCTACGGGACTAGCGGGGACCCGCTCCTACAATGAGCAGTTCTTC
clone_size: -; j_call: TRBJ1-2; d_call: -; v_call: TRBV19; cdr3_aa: CASSNPDGRGDGYTF; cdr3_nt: TGTGCCAGTAGTAACCCGGACGGTCGGGGGGATGGCTACACCTTC
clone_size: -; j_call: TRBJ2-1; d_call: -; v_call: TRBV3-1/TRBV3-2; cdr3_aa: CASSQQGGYNEQFF; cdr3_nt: TGTGCCAGCAGCCAACAGGGTGGCTACAATGAGCAGTTCTTC
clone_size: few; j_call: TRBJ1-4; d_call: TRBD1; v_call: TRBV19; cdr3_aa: CASQPGQGFVEKLFF; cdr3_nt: TGTGCCAGTCAGCCGGGACAGGGCTTTGTCGAAAAACTGTTTTTT
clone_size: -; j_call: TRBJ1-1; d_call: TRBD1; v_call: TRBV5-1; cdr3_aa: CASSWTGTGAMNTEAFF; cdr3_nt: TGCGCCAGCAGCTGGACCGGGACAGGGGCCATGAACACTGAAGCTTTCTTT
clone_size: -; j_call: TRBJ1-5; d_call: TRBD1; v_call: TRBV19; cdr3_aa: CASSIDSRQGVQPQHF; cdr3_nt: TGTGCCAGTAGTATAGATTCAAGACAGGGGGTTCAGCCCCAGCATTTT
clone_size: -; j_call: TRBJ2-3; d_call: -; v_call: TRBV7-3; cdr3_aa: CASSLVPIVVPDTQYF; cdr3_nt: TGTGCCAGCAGCTTAGTGCCTATCGTGGTCCCAGATACGCAGTATTTT
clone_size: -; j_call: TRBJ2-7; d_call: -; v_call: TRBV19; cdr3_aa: CAAAYEQYF; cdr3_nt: TGTGCCGCGGCCTACGAGCAGTACTTC
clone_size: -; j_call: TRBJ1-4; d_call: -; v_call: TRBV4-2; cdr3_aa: CASSQDSTGSYEKLFF; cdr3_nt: TGTGCCAGCAGCCAAGACTCCACGGGGTCTTATGAAAAACTGTTTTTT
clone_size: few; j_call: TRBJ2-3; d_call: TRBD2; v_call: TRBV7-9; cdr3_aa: CASSLRGGETDTQYF; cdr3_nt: TGTGCCAGCAGCTTACGGGGGGGCGAAACAGATACGCAGTATTTT
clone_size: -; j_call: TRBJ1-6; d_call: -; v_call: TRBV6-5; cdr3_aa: CASSPTGYRNSPLHF; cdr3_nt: TGTGCCAGCAGTCCCACAGGGTACAGGAATTCACCCCTCCACTTT
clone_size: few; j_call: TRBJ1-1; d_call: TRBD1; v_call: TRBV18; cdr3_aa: CASSPGGTAIEAFF; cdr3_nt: TGTGCCAGCTCACCGGGTGGGACAGCTATTGAAGCTTTCTTT
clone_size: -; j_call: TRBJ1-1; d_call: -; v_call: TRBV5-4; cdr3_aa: CASSRTGSNTEAFF; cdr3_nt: TGTGCCAGCAGCCGTACCGGGTCGAACACTGAAGCTTTCTTT
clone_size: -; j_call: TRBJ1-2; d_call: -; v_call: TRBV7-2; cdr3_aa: CASSLGPGNYGYTF; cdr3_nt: TGTGCCAGCAGCTTAGGACCCGGGAACTATGGCTACACCTTC
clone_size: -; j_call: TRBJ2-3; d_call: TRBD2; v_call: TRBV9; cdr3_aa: CASSVTGLARTQYF; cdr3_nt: TGTGCCAGCAGCGTGACAGGACTAGCTCGTACGCAGTATTTT
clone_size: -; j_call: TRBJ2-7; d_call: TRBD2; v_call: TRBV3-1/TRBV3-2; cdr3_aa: CASSQDRVLAGGPREQYF; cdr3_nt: TGTGCCAGCAGCCAAGATCGGGTACTAGCGGGGGGGCCGAGGGAGCAGTACTTC
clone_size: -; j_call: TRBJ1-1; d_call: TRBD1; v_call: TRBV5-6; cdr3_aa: CASSPTGYTEAFF; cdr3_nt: TGTGCCAGCAGCCCGACAGGGTACACTGAAGCTTTCTTT
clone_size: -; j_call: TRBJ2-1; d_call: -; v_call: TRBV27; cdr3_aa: CASSLSKVSPSTNEQFF; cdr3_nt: TGTGCCAGCAGTTTATCGAAAGTATCGCCTAGCACAAATGAGCAGTTCTTC
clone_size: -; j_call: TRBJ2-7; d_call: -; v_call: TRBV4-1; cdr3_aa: CASSPYFDEIEQYF; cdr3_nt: TGCGCCAGCAGCCCATATTTTGATGAGATCGAGCAGTACTTC
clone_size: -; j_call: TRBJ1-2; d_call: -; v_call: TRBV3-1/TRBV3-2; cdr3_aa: CASSRFTGDYGYTF; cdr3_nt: TGTGCCAGCAGCCGCTTCACGGGGGACTATGGCTACACCTTC
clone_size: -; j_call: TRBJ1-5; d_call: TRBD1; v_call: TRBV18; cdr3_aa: CASSPSDRAQPQHF; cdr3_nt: TGTGCCAGCTCACCATCGGACAGGGCTCAGCCCCAGCATTTT
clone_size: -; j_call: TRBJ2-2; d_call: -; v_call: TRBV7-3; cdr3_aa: CASSPSNTGELFF; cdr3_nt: TGTGCCAGCAGCCCATCGAACACCGGGGAGCTGTTTTTT
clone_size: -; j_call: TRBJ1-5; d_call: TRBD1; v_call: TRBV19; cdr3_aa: CASSISKQGSNQPQHF; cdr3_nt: TGTGCCAGTAGTATCAGTAAACAGGGGTCCAATCAGCCCCAGCATTTT
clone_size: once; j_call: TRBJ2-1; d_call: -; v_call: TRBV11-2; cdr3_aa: CASSLLREQFF; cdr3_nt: TGTGCCAGCAGCCTTCTCAGGGAGCAGTTCTTC
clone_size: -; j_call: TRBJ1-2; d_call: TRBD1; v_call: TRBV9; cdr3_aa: CASSATAGTGGINYGYTF; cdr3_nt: TGTGCCAGCAGCGCTACCGCCGGGACAGGGGGCATCAACTATGGCTACACCTTC
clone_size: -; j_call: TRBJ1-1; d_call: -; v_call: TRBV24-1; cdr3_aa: CATGRSTEAFF; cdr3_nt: TGTGCCACCGGAAGGAGTACTGAAGCTTTCTTT
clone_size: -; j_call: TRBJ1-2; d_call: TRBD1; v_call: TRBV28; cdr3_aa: CASRGQGEDYGYTF; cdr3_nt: TGTGCCAGCAGGGGACAGGGAGAAGACTATGGCTACACCTTC
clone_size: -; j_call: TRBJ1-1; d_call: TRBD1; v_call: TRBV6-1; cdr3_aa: CASSEGTGRNEAFF; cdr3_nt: TGTGCCAGCAGTGAGGGGACAGGGAGGAATGAAGCTTTCTTT
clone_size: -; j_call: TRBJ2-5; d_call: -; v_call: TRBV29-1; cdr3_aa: CSVDAYGETQYF; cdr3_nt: TGCAGCGTTGACGCCTACGGAGAGACCCAGTACTTC
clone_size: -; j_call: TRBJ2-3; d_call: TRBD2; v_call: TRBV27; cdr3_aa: CASSQPGTRVPDTQYF; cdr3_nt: TGTGCCAGCAGTCAACCCGGGACTAGGGTTCCAGATACGCAGTATTTT
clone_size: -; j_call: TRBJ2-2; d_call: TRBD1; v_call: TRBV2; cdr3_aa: CASRTGSGTGELFF; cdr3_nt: TGTGCCAGCAGGACAGGGTCGGGAACCGGGGAGCTGTTTTTT
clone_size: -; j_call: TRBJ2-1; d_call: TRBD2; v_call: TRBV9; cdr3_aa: CASSVAGSGISYNEQFF; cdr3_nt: TGTGCCAGCAGCGTAGCTGGTAGCGGGATATCCTACAATGAGCAGTTCTTC
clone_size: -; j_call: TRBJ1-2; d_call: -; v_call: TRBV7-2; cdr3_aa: CASSLGEGRNYGYTF; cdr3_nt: TGTGCCAGCAGCTTAGGGGAGGGGAGAAACTATGGCTACACCTTC
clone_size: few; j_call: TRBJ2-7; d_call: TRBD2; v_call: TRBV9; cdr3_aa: CASSPRGVPEDEQYF; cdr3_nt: TGTGCCAGCAGCCCGCGGGGGGTCCCTGAGGACGAGCAGTACTTC
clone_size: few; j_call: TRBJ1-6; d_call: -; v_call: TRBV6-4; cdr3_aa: CASSLRAGDKNSPLHF; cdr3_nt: TGTGCCAGCAGCCTACGGGCAGGGGATAAGAATTCACCCCTCCACTTT
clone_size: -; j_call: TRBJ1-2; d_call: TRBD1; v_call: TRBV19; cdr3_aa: CASSVPRTGRYGYTF; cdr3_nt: TGTGCCAGTAGTGTACCGCGGACAGGGCGCTATGGCTACACCTTC
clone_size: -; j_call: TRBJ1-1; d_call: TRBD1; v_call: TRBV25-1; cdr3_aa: CASSVDRENTEAFF; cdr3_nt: TGTGCCAGCAGTGTTGACAGGGAGAACACTGAAGCTTTCTTT
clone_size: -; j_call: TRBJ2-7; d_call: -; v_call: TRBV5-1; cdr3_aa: CASSLASGYSYEQYF; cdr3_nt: TGCGCCAGCAGCTTGGCCTCGGGGTACTCCTACGAGCAGTACTTC
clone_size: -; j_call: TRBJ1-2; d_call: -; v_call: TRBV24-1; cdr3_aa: CATSDFKFGQSYGYTF; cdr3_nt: TGTGCCACCAGTGATTTTAAATTCGGACAGTCCTATGGCTACACCTTC
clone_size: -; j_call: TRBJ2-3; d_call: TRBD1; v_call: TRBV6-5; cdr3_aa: CASKTTGGNTDTQYF; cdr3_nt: TGTGCCAGCAAGACCACAGGGGGAAACACAGATACGCAGTATTTT
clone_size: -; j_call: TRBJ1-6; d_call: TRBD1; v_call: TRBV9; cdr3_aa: CASSPPTRTGGNSPLHF; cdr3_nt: TGTGCCAGCAGCCCGCCCACGAGGACAGGGGGCAATTCACCCCTCCACTTT
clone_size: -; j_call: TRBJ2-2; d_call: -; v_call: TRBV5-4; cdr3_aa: CASSFQTVTLTNTGELFF; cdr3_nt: TGTGCCAGCAGCTTTCAAACAGTCACATTAACCAACACCGGGGAGCTGTTTTTT
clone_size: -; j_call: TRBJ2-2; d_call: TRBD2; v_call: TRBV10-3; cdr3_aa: CATGLAGGPGELFF; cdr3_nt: TGTGCCACTGGACTAGCGGGGGGGCCCGGGGAGCTGTTTTTT
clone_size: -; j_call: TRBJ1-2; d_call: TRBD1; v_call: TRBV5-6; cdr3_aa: CASSSLQGASYGYTF; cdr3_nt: TGTGCCAGCAGCTCACTACAGGGGGCGTCCTATGGCTACACCTTC
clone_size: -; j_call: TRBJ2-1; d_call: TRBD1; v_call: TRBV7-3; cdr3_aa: CASSYPGGTSSPHSYNEQFF; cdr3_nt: TGTGCCAGCAGCTATCCAGGGGGCACTTCTTCCCCCCACTCCTACAATGAGCAGTTCTTC